Following are 27 T cell receptor beta chains from one sample sequenced in a study of T cells in Graves' hyperthyroidism and ophthalmopathy. Amplification targeted TCR beta CDR3 regions from RNA transcripts. First-round RT-PCR of the TCR CDR3 relied on the HTBI primer set. TCRdb reprocessed the multiplex PCR reads via MiXCR and lists one record per CDR3 protein. Of around 430,000 distinct CDR3 sequences in the sample, under 15% were seen once. The sample comprised blood. The receptors stem from a woman aged 30 to 39 with Graves' hyperthyroidism.

The rearrangement links TRBV11-3 to TRBJ1-5; no clear D. Germline CDR1 SGHNT, CDR2 YENEEA. This CDR3 is 13 amino acids long. V dropped 10 bases and J dropped 4 bases, with 14 bases sitting between them. CDR3 in DNA: TGTGCCATAAGTAAGTTGGATAATCAGCCCCAGCATTTT. Amino acids: CAISKLDNQPQHF.

The chain joins TRBV13 to TRBJ2-2, with a weak D call TRBD1 (5 bases). The CDR3 has 15 amino acids. V shed 5 bases and J shed 1 base, with 11 bases lying between them. Per germline, CDR1 PRHDT and CDR2 FYEKMQ (reference sequence). In DNA form, the CDR3 reads TGTGCCAGCAGCACCCCTAGGGGGAACACCGGGGAGCTGTTTTTT. It specifies CASSTPRGNTGELFF.

A word on this clonotype: A clone one base away is much larger, so this may be a read error. The V call is TRBV7-2, the J call TRBJ1-2; no reliable D call. CDR3 size: 17 residues. CDR1 is SGHTA, CDR2 FQGNSA, per germline. The CDR3 loop is CARSSDLRVAANYGYTF. For the CDR3, the DNA is TGTGCCCGCAGCTCTGATCTACGGGTCGCGGCTAACTATGGCTACACCTTC.

This clonotype was recorded many times. This chain links TRBV7-3 with TRBJ2-3; 10 bases fit TRBD2. CDR3 length equals 15 residues. Germline CDR1 reads SGHTA; CDR2 reads FQGTGA. V was pared by 2 bases and J by 4 bases, with 3 bases of the junction left unmatched. DNA for the CDR3: TGTGCCAGCAGCTTACTAGCGGGAGCGTCAGATACGCAGTATTTT. This sequence encodes CASSLLAGASDTQYF.

In this sample, this clonotype turned up many times. The rearrangement links TRBV2 to TRBJ2-6; TRBD1 aligns across 11 bases. The CDR3 has 15 residues. CDR1 is SNHLY, CDR2 FYNNEI, per germline. V shed 6 bases and J 3 bases; nucleotides not matched to a gene: 1. Here the CDR3 reads CASRDRGLGANVLTF. CDR3 nucleotides: TGTGCCAGCAGGGACAGGGGGCTTGGGGCCAACGTCCTGACTTTC.

This clonotype has ten or more counts. This chain uses TRBV7-9 with TRBJ2-3; tentative D call: TRBD2 (5 bases). Germline V gene lookup returns CDR1 SEHNR and CDR2 FQNEAQ (reference sequence). CDR3 length equals 14 residues. V gave up 4 bases and J gave up 6 bases, with 14 bases separating them. The CDR3 nucleotides are TGTGCCAGCAGCTACCGGGGTATCGGGGATACGCAGTATTTT. Translating it yields CASSYRGIGDTQYF.

The chain recombines TRBV4-2 with TRBJ2-7; tentatively, D is TRBD1 (6 bases). Germline V gene sequence: CDR1 LGHNA, CDR2 YNFKEQ. CDR3 size: 14 residues. The V end lost 3 bases, the J end lost 2 bases, and 11 bases lay between the germline ends. The CDR3 region is CASSQTTGAYEQYF. In nucleotides, the CDR3 is TGTGCCAGCAGCCAGACGACAGGTGCCTACGAGCAGTACTTC.

This clonotype was observed at least ten times. The chain combines TRBV10-2 with TRBJ2-1; 11 bases agree with TRBD2. The CDR3 totals 14 residues. Germline V gene sequence: CDR1 WSHSY, CDR2 SAAADI. V lost 6 bases to trimming and J lost 7 bases; unmatched junction nucleotides: 5. Here the CDR3 DNA reads TGCGCCAGCAGCACTAGCGGGAGTTCGAATGAGCAGTTCTTC. As protein: CASSTSGSSNEQFF.

The CDR3 region has the DNA TGTGCCAGCAGCTTTAGTGGTACCCAAGAGACCCAGTACTTC. It codes for CASSFSGTQETQYF. The rearrangement joins TRBV7-9 to TRBJ2-5; D not certain. This CDR3 is 14 amino acids long. CDR1 is SEHNR and CDR2 is FQNEAQ in the germline V gene (reference sequence). V shed 3 bases and J shed 1 base, with 9 bases lying between them.

This clonotype has only a few counts. The chain combines TRBV5-1 with TRBJ2-3, with unresolved D. With 1 base removed from V and 2 bases from J, the gap between germline ends came to 11 bases. Looked up from germline, CDR1 is SGHRS and CDR2 is YFSETQ. This CDR3 region has 15 residues. DNA for the CDR3: TGCGCCAGCAGCTTGCGAGGTCTCCCCACAGATACGCAGTATTTT. It is translated as CASSLRGLPTDTQYF.

This clonotype was counted many times. V usage is TRBV20-1 and J usage is TRBJ2-5, with TRBD2 identical over 10 bases. The CDR3 has 16 residues. CDR1 is DFQATT and CDR2 is SNEGSKA in the germline V gene (reference sequence). Trimming removed 7 bases from V and 3 bases from J; junction bases left unmatched: 14. The CDR3 DNA is TGCAGTGTAAAGAGAGGAGCTAGCGGGAGCAAAGAGACCCAGTACTTC. Its translation: CSVKRGASGSKETQYF.

The table lists this clonotype with many counts. The gene calls are TRBV28 and TRBJ1-2; D call uncertain. This CDR3 spans 14 amino acids. V was clipped by 7 bases and J by 4 bases, with 16 bases between them. Germline values: CDR1 MDHEN, CDR2 SYDVKM. DNA of the CDR3: TGTGCCAGCACCTCCTCGCCGGGCGGCTATGGCTACACCTTC. Translated: CASTSSPGGYGYTF.

Details on this clonotype: This could be a read error, since a much larger clone is one nucleotide away. The chain carries TRBV11-2 and TRBJ2-1, with 9 bases lining up with TRBD2. Germline loops: CDR1 SGHAT, CDR2 FQNNGV. CDR3 length equals 16 residues. CDR3 nucleotides: TGTGCCAGCAGCTTAGTTGGGACTAGCTCCTACAATGAGCAGTCCTTC. Translated, it gives CASSLVGTSSYNEQSF.

The genes are TRBV7-9 and TRBJ1-2, with TRBD1 matching over 10 bases. Germline V gives CDR1 SEHNR, CDR2 FQNEAQ (reference sequence). V shed 0 bases, J shed 12 bases, and the junction held 4 bases outside the gene matches. This CDR3 comprises 13 residues. CDR3 nucleotide sequence: TGTGCCAGCAGCTTAGCAGGGACAGGGGATAACACCTTC. Translating it yields CASSLAGTGDNTF.

This clonotype was seen more than once but under ten times. J is TRBJ2-2 and V is TRBV7-9, with no clear D. V shed 1 base and J shed 0 bases, with 12 bases lying between them. Per germline, CDR1 SEHNR and CDR2 FQNEAQ (reference sequence). The CDR3 has 17 residues. The CDR3 DNA reads as TGTGCCAGCAGCTTAGTTTTTACAACACCGAACACCGGGGAGCTGTTTTTT. Protein sequence: CASSLVFTTPNTGELFF.

This clonotype was counted a few times. V gene TRBV5-1 combines with J gene TRBJ2-7, with 9 bases fitting TRBD2. Looked up from germline, CDR1 is SGHRS and CDR2 is YFSETQ. J gave up 5 bases and V 3 bases, and 15 bases lay outside the gene matches. This CDR3 is built from 17 residues. DNA for the CDR3: TGCGCCAGCAGCTCCAGAACCGGGACTAGCATAAGAAACGAGCAGTACTTC. Translation: CASSSRTGTSIRNEQYF.

The rearrangement uses TRBV7-2 and TRBJ2-7; the D is unclear. The germline V and J ends were trimmed by 4 bases and 4 bases, with 14 bases remaining between them. The V gene's germline CDR1 is SGHTA and CDR2 FQGNSA. The CDR3 has 14 amino acids. Here the CDR3 reads CASSSDHLSYEQYF. CDR3 DNA sequence: TGTGCCAGCAGCTCAGACCACCTCTCTTACGAGCAGTACTTC.

This clonotype was seen ten or more times. The chain carries TRBV29-1 and TRBJ1-1; D is unclear. The V and J ends lost 5 bases and 0 bases respectively, with 7 bases between them. Per germline, CDR1 SQVTM and CDR2 ANQGSEA. CDR3 length: 12 amino acids. The CDR3 DNA sequence: TGCAGCGTTCGTTACCTGAACACTGAAGCTTTCTTT. Translating gives CSVRYLNTEAFF.

The rearrangement joins TRBV24-1 to TRBJ1-2; the D gene is possibly TRBD1 (6 bases). Germline V gene data show CDR1 as KGHDR and CDR2 as SFDVKD. Trimming stripped 2 bases from V and 3 bases from J, with 9 bases between. The CDR3 loop spans 14 amino acids. For the CDR3, the DNA is TGTGCCACCAGTGATTCCCGGACAGACTATGGCTACACCTTC. Amino acid sequence: CATSDSRTDYGYTF.

This clonotype occurred many times. The V and J genes are TRBV24-1 and TRBJ2-2; D is unclear. The CDR3 has 12 amino acids. Germline assignment: CDR1 KGHDR and CDR2 SFDVKD. V was shortened by 6 bases and J by 3 bases, with 4 bases between the two germline ends. The DNA of the CDR3 is TGTGCCACCAGTTATTACACCGGGGAGCTGTTTTTT. It specifies CATSYYTGELFF.

V usage is TRBV20-1 and J usage is TRBJ1-5, with D perhaps matching TRBD1 (6 bases). With 3 bases removed from V and 12 bases from J, the gap between germline ends came to 21 bases. The CDR3 is 14 amino acids. The germline V gene has CDR1 DFQATT and CDR2 SNEGSKA (reference sequence). The CDR3 spells CSARGHREPTFQHF. CDR3 DNA: TGCAGTGCTAGGGGGCACAGGGAACCCACCTTCCAGCATTTT.

This clonotype showed up just a few times. The chain links TRBV11-2 to TRBJ2-3; the D gene is possibly TRBD2 (5 bases). From germline, CDR1 is SGHAT and CDR2 FQNNGV. The germline V and J ends were trimmed by 0 bases and 9 bases, with 13 bases remaining between them. This CDR3 comprises 14 residues. CDR3 in amino acids: CASSLDRGYVTQYF. The CDR3 coding sequence is TGTGCCAGCAGCTTAGACCGAGGGTATGTGACGCAGTATTTT.

This clonotype was counted only a few times. This chain joins TRBV5-6 and TRBJ2-3, with no clear D. Trimming pared 0 bases from V and 1 base from J, leaving 6 bases between. CDR1 and CDR2 from the germline V gene are SGHDT and YYEEEE. This CDR3 is built from 14 residues. CDR3 sequence (DNA): TGTGCCAGCAGCTTGGGGAGCCGCACAGATACGCAGTATTTT. Amino acid sequence: CASSLGSRTDTQYF.

This clonotype was seen many times. This chain connects TRBV11-3 to TRBJ2-7; TRBD2 matches at 7 bases. This CDR3 spans 13 amino acids. Germline assignment: CDR1 SGHNT and CDR2 YENEEA. The V segment lost 5 bases and the J segment 6 bases; nucleotides outside the gene matches: 7. This CDR3 is CASSPLSSGEQYF. The CDR3 DNA reads as TGTGCCAGCAGCCCCCTATCTAGCGGCGAGCAGTACTTC.

The sample holds a few counts of this clonotype. This sequence joins TRBV6-4 and TRBJ2-6, with a weak D call TRBD2 (6 bases). Between the trimmed V and J ends, which lost 5 bases and 4 bases, there was a span of 21 bases. Germline CDR1 is MRHNA and CDR2 is SNTAGT. The length of the CDR3 is 18 residues. CDR3 amino acids: CASSRETPRGIGANVLTF. For the CDR3, the DNA is TGTGCCAGCAGTCGGGAGACACCCCGAGGAATCGGGGCCAACGTCCTGACTTTC.

In this sample, this clonotype turned up many times. One end of the junction is discordant with germline, which a read error may explain. The CDR3 DNA reads as TGTGCCTGGGACCGGGACGGAAACGCCATATATTTT. Its translation is CAWDRDGNAIYF. This chain links TRBV30 with TRBJ1-3; maybe TRBD1 (5 bases). The CDR3 has 12 residues. Germline-derived CDR1 and CDR2 are GTSNPN and SVGIG (reference sequence).

J is TRBJ1-1 and V is TRBV7-2; D is possibly TRBD1 (6 bases). V lost 5 bases and J 6 bases, leaving 16 bases between the germline ends. CDR3 length: 14 residues. Germline V gives CDR1 SGHTA, CDR2 FQGNSA. CDR3 in amino acids: CASSPQGKFAEAFF. In nucleotides, the CDR3 is TGTGCCAGCAGCCCTCAGGGGAAGTTCGCTGAAGCTTTCTTT.